This TCR beta chain was captured by sequencing in a study of T-cell reconstitution after alpha-beta-depleted transplantation in children. Study-wide results and caveats: Among T cells one year after transplant, newly produced cells accounted for most counts and diversity. After transplant, at about two months, alpha-beta T cells were reportedly derived from several hundred expanded graft clones.

Notes on this clonotype: The target antigen is unknown.

TCRbeta library preparation incorporated unique molecular identifiers. One entry per CDR3 protein results from TCRdb running MiXCR on the PCR reads. The sample includes 450,000 to 700,000 distinct CDR3 sequences, 27% of them seen just once. The CDR3 contains 15 residues. The germline V gene encodes CDR1 SGHRS and CDR2 YFSETQ. Trimming took off 1 base at V and 11 bases at J, with 21 bases between the two ends. This TCR was sampled from a boy under three years old with Wiskott-Aldrich syndrome, due to receive a stem cell transplant. The specimen comprised PBMCs, sampled before TCRalphabeta/CD19-depleted stem cell transplant. This chain connects TRBV5-1 to TRBJ1-1; possibly TRBD1 for D (6 bases). The CDR3 protein is CASSLLRPGAKHAFF. The CDR3 nucleotides are TGCGCCAGCAGCTTGCTTCGACCAGGGGCCAAGCACGCTTTCTTT.